Below, one TCR beta chain is given with its context. What it binds is not known. The sample is drawn from a study of shared clonotypes between healthy human individuals. Overall study context: Participating donors consisted of two women and a few men aged 18 to 49.

Germline lookup yields CDR1 SGHVS and CDR2 FQNEAQ. The CDR3 sequence is 14 residues long. Subsets obtained from CD4+ cells comprised CD45RA+ naive and CD45RA-negative memory cells. Findings and limits, study-wide: Several donors had around 5.5% of their naive CD4 clonotypes in common.

Replicate PCRs run on sorted subsets employed around 200 ng DNA, 25,000 to 35,000 T cell genomes. Sequenced by immunoSEQ multiplex PCR; TCRdb stores in-frame clones only, minus some. This table holds 650,000 to 750,000 clones, approximately 75% found once. Sequenced input: memory CD4+ T cells sorted from blood. The subset is: CD45RA-negative fraction. The genes are TRBV7-8 and TRBJ2-5; tentative D call: TRBD1 (6 bases). The end of the DNA fits TRBJ2-7 better, so the J call may be wrong. This clonotype was obtained from a young woman in good health. The CDR3 loop reads CASSLLTGSYEQYF. The CDR3 DNA follows: TGTGCCAGCAGCCTACTGACAGGTTCCTACGAGCAGTACTTC.